This T cell receptor (beta chain) was profiled in a study of cytomegalovirus exposure and HLA in healthy donors. On the study more broadly: Some 85 million unique TCRs from HLA-typed donors were held in an early data release.

General study points: Productive rates of about 87% or about 30% were seen for most TCR beta V segments in an earlier analysis. High specificity and sensitivity for cytomegalovirus status were reported for the classifier.

The trim removed 4 bases at V and 1 base at J, leaving 4 bases unmatched. Germline CDR1 and CDR2: SGHDT and YYEEEE. This CDR3 comprises 14 residues. Both 60 Vbeta primers and 13 Jbeta primers went into the PCR. This table comes from immunoSEQ multiplex PCR, and its TCRdb copy is limited to in-frame clones, with some not included. The sample shows about 170,000 clones, about 80% of them seen only once. As concerns this clone: No antigen is known for it. Other nucleotide sequences in the sample specify the same CDR3.

The receptor was derived from a woman aged 45-59 years in good health and CMV-seropositive. The chain uses TRBV5-6 and TRBJ1-1, with 7 bases lining up with TRBD1. The sample taken for sequencing was PBMCs. This CDR3 reads CASSLGTANTEAFF. The CDR3 DNA reads TGTGCCAGCAGCCTAGGGACAGCGAACACTGAAGCTTTCTTT.